This TCR beta chain appears in the sequencing data of a study of OX40 agonist ivuxolimab in advanced cancers. Across the study: Participants, around 80% male, averaged approximately 56 years of age, ranging from about 23 to 80.

Looked up from germline, CDR1 is MDHEN and CDR2 is SYDVKM. The CDR3 runs 12 residues. V was shortened by 2 bases and J by 4 bases, with 6 bases between the two germline ends. Sequencing was performed with immunoSEQ multiplex PCR; in TCRdb, only in-frame clones are kept and a portion is missing. The table includes about 77,000 clones, over 75% detected once. Patients were ineligible given autoimmune disease history or systemic immunosuppression. This clonotype was obtained from an adult with an advanced solid tumor such as melanoma, head and neck, liver or kidney cancer. The rearrangement uses TRBV28 and TRBJ2-7; D remains unclear. The specimen comprised CD4+ or CD8+ T cells sorted from blood, sampled in a trial of the OX40 agonist ivuxolimab. CDR3 bases: TGTGCCAGCAGTTTAACTAAATACGAGCAGTACTTC. This encodes CASSLTKYEQYF.